This TCR beta chain was sequenced during a study of OX40 agonist ivuxolimab in advanced cancers. Study details: Hepatocellular carcinoma, melanoma, renal cell or head and neck cancer occurred in dose-escalation patients. Findings and caveats of the study: Part of the nonresponder group also had normalized T-cell clonal expansion that was low.

This table comes from immunoSEQ multiplex PCR, and its TCRdb copy is limited to in-frame clones, with some not included. The repertoire holds approximately 60,000 clones, with around 80% as singletons. Details on this clone: No antigen is known for it.

The TCR was taken from an adult with an advanced solid tumor such as melanoma, head and neck, liver or kidney cancer. The input for sequencing was CD4+ or CD8+ T cells sorted from blood, taken in a trial of the OX40 agonist ivuxolimab.

Written as DNA, the CDR3 is TGCGCCAGCAGCCGGACAGGCGACTTTAACACCATATATTTT. It translates to CASSRTGDFNTIYF. The chain links TRBV4-1 to TRBJ1-3, with TRBD1 matching over 7 bases. This CDR3 region has 14 residues. Germline V gene sequence: CDR1 MGHRA, CDR2 YSYEKL. V lost 4 bases, J lost 7 bases, and 7 bases stayed unmatched.